This TCR beta chain was captured in a study of early T cells in non-severe SARS-CoV-2 infection. MiXCR, applied by TCRdb to the 5' RACE reads, yields one record per CDR3 protein. Seen here are tens of thousands of distinct CDR3 sequences, roughly an eighth observed once, and the top ten hold about 7%. The CDR3 is 17 residues long. Germline CDR1 is ENHRY and CDR2 is SYGVKD. V gave up 11 bases and J gave up 4 bases; unmatched junction bases: 15. This TCR was sampled from an adult who was a healthcare worker with PCR-confirmed SARS-CoV-2 infection or an uninfected control (not recorded which). The sequencing input was whole blood. V and J are TRBV10-3 and TRBJ2-1; 12 positions agree with TRBD2. The CDR3 DNA sequence: TGTGCCGTGCGGAGGGATGCCGGACTAGCGGGGTACAATGAGCAGTTCTTC. Translated: CAVRRDAGLAGYNEQFF.